This is a list of T cell receptor beta chains from one sample in a study of somatic mutations in cytotoxic T cells in rheumatoid arthritis. Data came from immunoSEQ multiplex PCR; TCRdb stores just in-frame clones and leaves some out. Here the sample spans under 7,500 clones, 75% being singletons. Sequences were obtained from CD8+ T cells sorted from blood. Receptor source: a woman aged 55-69 years in good health. Both conserved end residues are part of each CDR3. A D gene is named only where the DNA matches it firmly. Some rows mark clone size as missing; the rest say once, few, many or name a class of expanded clone.

TRBJ2-2,.,TRBV11-2,.,TGTGCCAGCAGCCCAGGGGTCATAAACACCGGGGAGCTGTTTTTT,CASSPGVINTGELFF
TRBJ2-7,.,TRBV27,.,TGTGCCAGCAGTCCCGGACGGGGGTACGAGCAGTACTTC,CASSPGRGYEQYF
TRBJ2-4,.,TRBV11-2,.,TGTGCCAGCAGCCCTTGGACTGAGGACAACATTCAGTACTTC,CASSPWTEDNIQYF
TRBJ2-3,.,TRBV9,.,TGTGCCAGCAGCGCCGACGGGAGCACAGATACGCAGTATTTT,CASSADGSTDTQYF
TRBJ2-7,TRBD1,TRBV5-1,hyperexpanded,TGCGCCAGCACCTTCGGACAGGGCGGTGTCAACGAGCAGTACTTC,CASTFGQGGVNEQYF
TRBJ1-5,.,TRBV28,.,TGTGCCAGCAGAGAGCATAATAGCAATCAGCCCCAGCATTTT,CASREHNSNQPQHF
TRBJ2-3,TRBD2,TRBV9,.,TGTGCCAGCAGCCCGACCCACGGTGTGGCGGGAGCTGACACAGATACGCAGTATTTT,CASSPTHGVAGADTDTQYF
TRBJ2-5,.,TRBV7-9,.,TGTGCCAGCAGCTCCGAGCAAACAGGGCTGGGGACCCAGTACTTC,CASSSEQTGLGTQYF
TRBJ2-7,.,TRBV21-1,once,TGTGCCCGCACCTTCCGGGACTCTTTATTCCTCTACGAGCAGTACTTC,CARTFRDSLFLYEQYF
TRBJ2-7,TRBD1,TRBV11-1,.,TGTGCCAGCACCACGGGAAGGACAGGGAGCAACGAGCAGTACTTC,CASTTGRTGSNEQYF
TRBJ2-7,TRBD1,TRBV6-1,.,TGTGCCAGCAGTCCCTACAGGGGTTACGAGCAGTACTTC,CASSPYRGYEQYF
TRBJ1-4,TRBD1,TRBV6-1,once,TGTGCCAGCAGTGTGACAGGGGAAGTTGAAAAACTGTTTTTT,CASSVTGEVEKLFF
TRBJ1-4,.,TRBV9,.,TGTGCCAGCAGCGTAGATCAGGGCGGTAATGAAAAACTGTTTTTT,CASSVDQGGNEKLFF
TRBJ1-1,.,TRBV21-1,.,TGTGCCAGCCGATGCACCAGGGGTTGTTTCACTGAAGCTTTCTTT,CASRCTRGCFTEAFF
TRBJ2-1,TRBD2,TRBV6-4,.,TGTGCCAGCAGTGACGCTAGCGGCCCTTCCAATGAGCAGTTCTTC,CASSDASGPSNEQFF
TRBJ2-3,.,TRBV28,.,TGTGCCAGCAGTATCCAGTCGACGGGAGATACGCAGTATTTT,CASSIQSTGDTQYF
TRBJ2-2,.,TRBV7-9,once,TGTGCCAGCAGCTTGGGCGCCGGGGAGCTGTTTTTT,CASSLGAGELFF
TRBJ1-1,.,TRBV21-1,.,TGTGCCAGCAAGTTCAGAGGGGGAAAGATGAACACTGAAGCTTTCTTT,CASKFRGGKMNTEAFF
TRBJ2-3,TRBD1,TRBV7-9,.,TGTGCCAGCAGCTCTGCCGACAGGGGGCCTGACACAGATACGCAGTATTTT,CASSSADRGPDTDTQYF
TRBJ1-2,TRBD1,TRBV29-1,.,TGCAGCGTTGGGCCCCAGAGCGGGACAGGGGACTTAACGCGGGGGTTTGGCTATGGCTACACCTTC,CSVGPQSGTGDLTRGFGYGYTF
TRBJ2-1,TRBD2,TRBV30,once,TGTGCCTGGAGTGTAGGCGGGGGGGGAGATGAGCAGTTCTTC,CAWSVGGGGDEQFF
TRBJ1-4,.,TRBV7-9,.,TGTGCCAGCAGCTCGGGACACCCTAATGAAAAACTGTTTTTT,CASSSGHPNEKLFF
TRBJ2-1,TRBD2,TRBV30,.,TGTGCCTGGAGTGTAATAGCGGGGGGGTACAATGAGCAGTTCTTC,CAWSVIAGGYNEQFF
TRBJ2-1,.,TRBV5-6,.,TGTGCCAGCAGCACTCATCATACCTACAATGAGCAGTTCTTC,CASSTHHTYNEQFF
TRBJ2-3,.,TRBV11-2,.,TGTGCCAGCAGCTTTCTCACTAGCACAGATACGCAGTATTTT,CASSFLTSTDTQYF
TRBJ2-7,.,TRBV27,.,TGTGCCAGCAGTTTATTTCCGGGACACCCGAACTACGAGCAGTACTTC,CASSLFPGHPNYEQYF
TRBJ2-7,.,TRBV13,few,TGTGCCAGCAGCTTGGGCAGGGCATCCTACGAGCAGTACTTC,CASSLGRASYEQYF
TRBJ2-2,TRBD1,TRBV19,.,TGTGCCAGTAGTTCCGGGACAGCGAACACCGGGGAGCTGTTTTTT,CASSSGTANTGELFF
TRBJ2-3,.,TRBV6-1,.,TGTGCCAGCAGTGAAACGACCGGGACACTTAGCACAGATACGCAGTATTTT,CASSETTGTLSTDTQYF
TRBJ2-3,TRBD2,TRBV13,.,TGTGCCAGCAGCTTAACTAGCGGGATTAGCACAGATACGCAGTATTTT,CASSLTSGISTDTQYF
TRBJ2-3,TRBD2,TRBV6-4,.,TGTGCCAGCAGTGACGGTGGTACTAGCGGGGATTTAAATACGCAGTATTTT,CASSDGGTSGDLNTQYF
TRBJ1-1,TRBD1,TRBV5-1,.,TGCGCCAGCAGGGGACAGGGAAACCAGGGCACTGAAGCTTTCTTT,CASRGQGNQGTEAFF
TRBJ2-7,.,TRBV7-9,.,TGTGCCAGCAGCTTAGCGCTCCCGAGGGCCTACGAGCAGTACTTC,CASSLALPRAYEQYF
TRBJ1-1,.,TRBV7-3,.,TGTGCCAGCAGCTTATGGCCACAACAGGGCTTGAACACTGAAGCTTTCTTT,CASSLWPQQGLNTEAFF
TRBJ2-7,TRBD2,TRBV28,.,TGTGCCAGCAGTCCTCTGGGGGGAGGGCCCCACGAGCAGTACTTC,CASSPLGGGPHEQYF
TRBJ1-1,.,TRBV9,once,TGTGCCAGCAGCGTAGTCGGGGGGGGCACTGAAGCTTTCTTT,CASSVVGGGTEAFF
TRBJ2-3,TRBD2,TRBV2,.,TGTGCCAGCAGACCGGGACTAGCGGGGCACACAGATACGCAGTATTTT,CASRPGLAGHTDTQYF
TRBJ2-1,TRBD2,TRBV7-9,.,TGTGCCAGCAGCCCCCCAACTAGCGGGTACTACAATGAGCAGTTCTTC,CASSPPTSGYYNEQFF
TRBJ2-2,TRBD2,TRBV6-5,.,TGTGCCAGCAGTTACTCGGGGGGGACCGGGGAGCTGTTTTTT,CASSYSGGTGELFF
TRBJ1-1,TRBD1,TRBV10-3,.,TGTGCCATCAGTCCCGACAGGGGGAACACTGAAGCTTTCTTT,CAISPDRGNTEAFF
TRBJ2-7,TRBD1,TRBV19,.,TGTGCCAGTAGTCCCCGGGACAGCTCCTACGAGCAGTACTTC,CASSPRDSSYEQYF
TRBJ1-1,TRBD1,TRBV6-1,.,TGTGCCAGCAGCGATACGACAGGGCCTGAAGCTTTCTTT,CASSDTTGPEAFF
TRBJ2-4,TRBD1,TRBV11-1,.,TGTGCCAGCAGCTTGAGCCGGACAGGGGGCGTCAACATTCAGTACTTC,CASSLSRTGGVNIQYF
TRBJ1-1,.,TRBV30,.,TGTGCCTGGACCAACGGACACAACACTGAAGCTTTCTTT,CAWTNGHNTEAFF
TRBJ2-1,.,TRBV5-1,.,TGTGCCAGCAGCTTGGGCGGGGATTTTTTTGAGCAGTTCTTC,CASSLGGDFFEQFF
TRBJ2-7,.,TRBV4-3,few,TGCGCCAGCAGCCAAGATTCAGACTCCTACGAGCAGTACTTC,CASSQDSDSYEQYF
TRBJ2-7,.,TRBV6-5,.,TGTGCCAGCAGTTACGGGGCCGGATACGAGCAGTACTTC,CASSYGAGYEQYF
TRBJ2-2,TRBD1,TRBV9,few,TGTGCCAGCAGCGCCGGGCGGACAGGGGGCACCGGGGAGCTGTTTTTT,CASSAGRTGGTGELFF
TRBJ1-1,.,TRBV7-9,.,TGTGCCAGCAGCCTCCCCTCGGGGGTGAACACTGAAGCTTTCTTT,CASSLPSGVNTEAFF
TRBJ1-1,.,TRBV29-1,.,TGCAGCGTTGAGGCGGAAATGAACACTGAAGCTTTCTTT,CSVEAEMNTEAFF
TRBJ2-5,.,TRBV4-2,few,TGTGCCAGCAGCCAAGGAGGGGGGGCACAAGAGACCCAGTACTTC,CASSQGGGAQETQYF
TRBJ2-7,.,TRBV10-2,once,TGCGCCAGCAGTGAGGGTCAGGTCTACGAGCAGTACTTC,CASSEGQVYEQYF
TRBJ2-5,TRBD1,TRBV23-1,.,TGCGCCAGCAGTCGGACCGGGACAGGGGGTTTCGAAGAGACCCAGTACTTC,CASSRTGTGGFEETQYF
TRBJ2-7,TRBD1,TRBV7-9,once,TGTGCCAGCAGCCGGCCGGGGACAGGGATAGAAGAGCAGTACTTC,CASSRPGTGIEEQYF
TRBJ2-1,.,TRBV25-1,.,TGTGCCACGGACAGTTACTCCTACAATGAGCAGTTCTTC,CATDSYSYNEQFF
TRBJ1-1,.,TRBV27,.,TGTGCCAGCAGCACTCTACAAGGACACACGAACACTGAAGCTTTCTTT,CASSTLQGHTNTEAFF
TRBJ1-1,.,TRBV6-4,.,TGTGCCAGCAGGGGAGGCACTGAAGCTTTCTTT,CASRGGTEAFF
TRBJ1-5,.,TRBV4-1,once,TGCGCCAGCAGCCAAGAACTCTATAGCAATCAGCCCCAGCATTTT,CASSQELYSNQPQHF
TRBJ1-2,.,TRBV27,few,TGTGCCAGCAGTTCTGCTTGGGACTACTATGGCTACACCTTC,CASSSAWDYYGYTF